The 5 T cell receptor beta chains below all came from one sample that was sequenced in a study of blood T cell repertoires in COVID-19. Clones were sequenced by immunoSEQ multiplex PCR, and TCRdb holds only the in-frame ones, with some missing. The data show 100,000 or so clones, about 85% seen once. Sequencing was performed on peripheral blood. The receptors derive from a human donor in a cohort sampled during active COVID-19.

This sequence joins TRBV28 and TRBJ2-1, with 9 bases aligning to TRBD2. The germline V gene has CDR1 MDHEN and CDR2 SYDVKM. CDR3 length: 15 amino acids. J lost 2 bases, V lost 10 bases, and 9 bases had no gene match. The CDR3 sequence is CATSGTSPAYNEQFF. The CDR3 DNA reads as TGTGCCACCTCCGGGACTAGCCCGGCCTACAATGAGCAGTTCTTC.

The V and J genes are TRBV5-5 and TRBJ2-5; tentatively, D is TRBD1 (5 bases). The CDR3 is 14 amino acids. The V gene lost 0 bases and the J gene lost 1 base, with 7 bases spanning the gap. Germline-derived CDR1 and CDR2 are SGHKS and YYEKEE (reference sequence). The CDR3 sequence is CASSLEDIQETQYF. The DNA for the CDR3 is TGTGCCAGCAGCTTGGAGGACATCCAAGAGACCCAGTACTTC.

This clone was seen only a few times. The rearrangement uses TRBV5-4 and TRBJ2-7; 12 positions match TRBD1. Germline V gene data show CDR1 as SGHNT and CDR2 as YYREEE (reference sequence). This CDR3 contains 15 residues. J gave up 2 bases and V 2 bases, and 2 bases lay outside the gene matches. CDR3 in amino acids: CASSFGTGGAYEQYF. The CDR3 nucleotides are TGTGCCAGCAGCTTCGGGACAGGGGGCGCCTACGAGCAGTACTTC.

J is TRBJ2-1 and V is TRBV28, with 12 positions matching TRBD2. The CDR3 spans 15 residues. Germline values: CDR1 MDHEN, CDR2 SYDVKM. The trim removed 7 bases at V and 6 bases at J, leaving 7 bases unmatched. CDR3 protein: CASNIKTSGSNEQFF. CDR3 DNA sequence: TGTGCCAGCAATATAAAGACTAGCGGGAGCAATGAGCAGTTCTTC.

DNA of the CDR3: TGTGCCAGCAGCCCAGGGACTAGCAGATACACAGATACGCAGTATTTT. Encoded protein: CASSPGTSRYTDTQYF. The chain uses TRBV7-9 and TRBJ2-3, with 9 bases that match TRBD2. The V gene end was trimmed by 5 bases and the J gene end by 2 bases; junction bases not matched to a gene: 8. In germline, CDR1 is SEHNR, CDR2 FQNEAQ (reference sequence). CDR3 size: 16 residues.